The 20 T cell receptor beta chains below come from one sample, sequenced in a study of OX40 agonist ivuxolimab in advanced cancers. Assay: immunoSEQ multiplex PCR; the TCRdb copy retains only in-frame clones and omits some. The sample shows approximately 60,000 clones, roughly four fifths of them seen only once. The sample in question was CD4+ or CD8+ T cells sorted from blood, obtained in a trial of the OX40 agonist ivuxolimab. These receptors all come from an adult with an advanced solid tumor such as melanoma, head and neck, liver or kidney cancer.

J is TRBJ2-7 and V is TRBV4-2; 7 nucleotides match TRBD2. The junction had 11 bases not matched to a gene; V was cut back by 4 bases and J by 5 bases. This CDR3 has 15 residues. The germline CDR1 and CDR2 sequences are LGHNA and YNFKEQ. This CDR3 reads CASSPRSGGLDEQYF. The CDR3 nucleotides are TGTGCCAGCAGCCCCAGATCGGGGGGTCTGGACGAGCAGTACTTC.

The V call is TRBV9, the J call TRBJ2-3; TRBD2 aligns across 16 bases. Losses at the gene ends were 4 bases for V and 3 bases for J; bases not matched to a gene: 5. Germline lookup yields CDR1 SGDLS and CDR2 YYNGEE. This CDR3 region has 17 residues. This CDR3 is CASSLSGLAGGTDTQYF. CDR3 coding DNA: TGTGCCAGCAGCCTTTCGGGACTAGCGGGAGGGACAGATACGCAGTATTTT.

The rearrangement links TRBV13 to TRBJ2-7; either TRBD1 or TRBD2 may fit D (6 bases each). CDR3 length: 14 residues. Germline V gene data show CDR1 as PRHDT and CDR2 as FYEKMQ (reference sequence). V was clipped by 1 base and J by 3 bases, with 10 bases between them. CDR3 coding DNA: TGTGCCAGCAGCTTAGAGGGGGGACACTACGAGCAGTACTTC. As protein: CASSLEGGHYEQYF.

V usage is TRBV6-6 and J usage is TRBJ1-2; 7 nucleotides match TRBD1. The CDR3 contains 15 residues. Germline V gene sequence: CDR1 MNHNY, CDR2 SVGAGI (reference sequence). V was pared by 6 bases and J by 2 bases, with 9 bases of the junction left unmatched. This chain's CDR3 is CASRTGTAQNYGYTF. CDR3 DNA: TGTGCCAGCAGAACGGGGACAGCCCAAAACTATGGCTACACCTTC.

The J gene is TRBJ1-2, the V gene TRBV11-1, with D hard to call. Germline-derived CDR1 and CDR2 are SGHAT and FQDESV (reference sequence). Trimming took 2 bases from V and 6 from J, leaving 10 bases between them. CDR3 length: 13 amino acids. The CDR3 loop is CASSLNPTHGYTF. The DNA of the CDR3 is TGTGCCAGCAGCTTAAACCCGACCCATGGCTACACCTTC.

This clone appeared once. V and J are TRBV7-2 and TRBJ2-7; TRBD2 matches at 7 bases. The V segment lost 0 bases and the J segment 6 bases; nucleotides outside the gene matches: 8. The CDR3 sequence is 15 residues long. CDR1 SGHTA and CDR2 FQGNSA come from the germline V gene. CDR3 DNA sequence: TGTGCCAGCAGCTTAGCGGGAGGGGTCGTCGGCGAGCAGTACTTC. This sequence encodes CASSLAGGVVGEQYF. The full variable domain, completed using reference TRBV7-2 and TRBJ2-7, is GAGVSQSPSNKVTEKGKDVELRCDPISGHTALYWYRQSLGQGLEFLIYFQGNSAPDKSGLPSDRFSAERTGGSVSTLTIQRTQQEDSAVYLCASSLAGGVVGEQYFGPGTRLTVT.

V usage is TRBV19 and J usage is TRBJ1-3; TRBD1 might be the D (6 bases). Trimming removed 3 bases at V and 0 bases at J, with 12 bases between. The CDR3 spans 16 residues. From germline, CDR1 is LNHDA and CDR2 SQIVND (reference sequence). CDR3 in DNA: TGTGCCAGTAGTATTCTTGGGACAACCTCTGGAAACACCATATATTTT. Its protein product is CASSILGTTSGNTIYF.

This chain uses TRBV9 with TRBJ2-1, with 10 bases identical to TRBD1. This CDR3 has 15 amino acids. Per germline, CDR1 SGDLS and CDR2 YYNGEE. V dropped 7 bases and J dropped 8; count of bases not matched to a gene: 12. In nucleotides, the CDR3 is TGTGCCAGCGCCGCCCGGGACAGGGGTTTGGATGAGCAGTTCTTC. It specifies CASAARDRGLDEQFF.

The chain links TRBV11-2 to TRBJ1-1; the D gene is possibly TRBD1 (6 bases). CDR3 length: 14 amino acids. V was trimmed by 5 bases and J by 4 bases, leaving 14 bases between them. Looked up from germline, CDR1 is SGHAT and CDR2 is FQNNGV. CDR3 sequence: CASSLYRGSTEAFF. The CDR3 coding sequence is TGTGCCAGCAGCCTTTATAGGGGGAGCACTGAAGCTTTCTTT.

The chain uses TRBV11-2 and TRBJ1-1; 9 bases are shared with TRBD1. V lost 4 bases to trimming and J lost 1 base; unmatched junction nucleotides: 4. CDR1 is SGHAT, CDR2 FQNNGV, per germline. The CDR3 is made up of 15 amino acids. The CDR3 reads CASSSRQGENTEAFF. In nucleotides, the CDR3 is TGTGCCAGCAGCTCTCGACAGGGGGAGAACACTGAAGCTTTCTTT.

The rearrangement joins TRBV2 to TRBJ2-1, with D possibly being TRBD1 (5 bases). With 5 bases removed from V and 12 bases from J, the gap between germline ends came to 14 bases. Germline V CDR1 and CDR2: SNHLY, FYNNEI. The CDR3 spans 12 residues. The CDR3 loop is CASSPFDRLQFF. The CDR3 DNA reads TGTGCCAGCAGTCCCTTTGACAGATTGCAGTTCTTC.

This rearrangement joins TRBV5-4 to TRBJ1-1; the D is unclear. The CDR3 contains 13 residues. V lost 0 bases and J 1 base, leaving 4 bases between the germline ends. Germline values: CDR1 SGHNT, CDR2 YYREEE (reference sequence). The CDR3 here is CASSLAPNTEAFF. The CDR3 coding sequence is TGTGCCAGCAGCTTGGCCCCGAACACTGAAGCTTTCTTT. The variable domain in full, completed from reference TRBV5-4 and TRBJ1-1, reads ETGVTQSPTHLIKTRGQQVTLRCSSQSGHNTVSWYQQALGQGPQFIFQYYREEENGRGNFPPRFSGLQFPNYSSELNVNALELDDSALYLCASSLAPNTEAFFGQGTRLTVV.

By share, this clone counts as medium-sized. J is TRBJ2-1 and V is TRBV4-2, with D tentatively TRBD2 (5 bases). The CDR3 covers 14 residues. Germline V gene lookup returns CDR1 LGHNA and CDR2 YNFKEQ. V was trimmed by 1 base and J by 9 bases, leaving 13 bases between them. CDR3 in amino acids: CASSQGSGVSEQFF. Here the CDR3 DNA reads TGTGCCAGCAGCCAAGGGAGCGGTGTGAGTGAGCAGTTCTTC.

This chain uses TRBV7-3 with TRBJ1-2, with D possibly matching TRBD1 (5 bases). The ends were cut back, 5 bases at V and 0 bases at J, with 13 bases in the middle. The CDR3 has 15 residues. Germline V CDR1 and CDR2: SGHTA, FQGTGA. The chain's CDR3 is CASSLGHPTNYGYTF. CDR3 coding DNA: TGTGCCAGCAGCCTCGGACACCCAACTAACTATGGCTACACCTTC.

V and J are TRBV11-2 and TRBJ2-5; D is possibly TRBD1 or TRBD2 (5 bases each). The CDR3 runs 15 residues. Germline V gene lookup returns CDR1 SGHAT and CDR2 FQNNGV. Between the trimmed V and J ends, which lost 1 base and 5 bases, there was a span of 14 bases. CDR3 sequence: CASSLGPGSGETQYF. The CDR3 bases are TGTGCCAGCAGCTTAGGGCCAGGGTCGGGGGAGACCCAGTACTTC.

The gene calls are TRBV15 and TRBJ2-1; D possibly corresponds to TRBD1 (5 bases). The V end lost 0 bases, the J end lost 4 bases, and 10 bases lay between the germline ends. CDR1 LNHNV and CDR2 YYDKDF come from the germline V gene (reference sequence). This CDR3 is built from 15 residues. DNA of the CDR3: TGTGCCACCAGCAGAGATGACAGCCCATACAATGAGCAGTTCTTC. Translation: CATSRDDSPYNEQFF.

V and J are TRBV14 and TRBJ1-6; unclear D gene. Germline CDR1 is SGHDN and CDR2 is FVKESK. This CDR3 has 13 amino acids. V was clipped by 9 bases and J by 9 bases, with 15 bases between them. The CDR3 region is CASTVGVGSPLHF. DNA of the CDR3: TGTGCCAGTACTGTCGGGGTGGGTTCACCCCTCCACTTT.

V gene TRBV9 combines with J gene TRBJ2-7; possibly TRBD1 for D (6 bases). The germline V gene has CDR1 SGDLS and CDR2 YYNGEE. Trimming removed 0 bases from V and 1 base from J, with 11 bases in between. This CDR3 comprises 15 residues. The CDR3 reads CASSVAAGASYEQYF. The CDR3 bases are TGTGCCAGCAGCGTAGCGGCAGGGGCGTCCTACGAGCAGTACTTC. Supplemented by reference TRBV9 and TRBJ2-7, the full variable domain reads DSGVTQTPKHLITATGQRVTLRCSPRSGDLSVYWYQQSLDQGLQFLIQYYNGEERAKGNILERFSAQQFPDLHSELNLSSLELGDSALYFCASSVAAGASYEQYFGPGTRLTVT.

The rearrangement uses TRBV6-6 and TRBJ2-7; D ambiguous. V was shortened by 4 bases and J by 4 bases, with 5 bases between the two germline ends. Germline V lookup: CDR1 MNHNY, CDR2 SVGAGI (reference sequence). CDR3 size: 11 residues. The CDR3 is CASSWGYEQYF. In DNA form, the CDR3 reads TGTGCCAGCAGTTGGGGTTACGAGCAGTACTTC.

This sequence joins TRBV27 and TRBJ1-5, with D hard to call. The CDR3 has 13 amino acids. Between the trimmed V and J ends, which lost 5 bases and 6 bases, there was a span of 11 bases. CDR1 and CDR2 from the germline V gene are MNHEY and SMNVEV (reference sequence). This CDR3 reads CASSRSFSQPQHF. DNA of the CDR3: TGTGCCAGCAGTAGAAGCTTTAGTCAGCCCCAGCATTTT.